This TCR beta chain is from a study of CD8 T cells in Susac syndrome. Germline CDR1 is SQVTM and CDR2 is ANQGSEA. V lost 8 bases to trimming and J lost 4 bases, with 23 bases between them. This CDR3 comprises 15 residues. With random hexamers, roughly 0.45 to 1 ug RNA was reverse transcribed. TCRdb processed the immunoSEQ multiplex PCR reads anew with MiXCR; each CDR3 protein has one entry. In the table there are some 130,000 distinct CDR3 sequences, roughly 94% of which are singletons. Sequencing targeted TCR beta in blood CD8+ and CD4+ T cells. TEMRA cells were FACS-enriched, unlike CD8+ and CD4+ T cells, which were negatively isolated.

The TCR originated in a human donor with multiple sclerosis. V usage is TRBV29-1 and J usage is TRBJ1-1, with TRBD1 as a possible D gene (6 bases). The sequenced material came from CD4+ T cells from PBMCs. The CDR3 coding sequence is TGCAGCTCCCGAAGTGGGGGCCTCCAGGGCACTGAAGCTTTCTTT. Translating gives CSSRSGGLQGTEAFF.